This T cell receptor (beta chain) comes out of a study of OX40 agonist ivuxolimab in advanced cancers. Study-wide background: At 0.01 to 10 mg/kg, ivuxolimab was administered intravenously to patients every 2 weeks.

This clone was seen more than once but under ten times. Between the trimmed V and J ends, which lost 1 base and 6 bases, there was a span of 12 bases. The CDR3 loop spans 14 amino acids. The V gene's germline CDR1 is LNHNV and CDR2 YYDKDF (reference sequence). Assay used: immunoSEQ multiplex PCR; TCRdb lists only in-frame clones, some missing. Of tens of thousands of clones in the sample, about four fifths were seen once. This receptor was taken from an adult with an advanced solid tumor such as melanoma, head and neck, liver or kidney cancer. This specimen consisted of CD4+ or CD8+ T cells sorted from blood, obtained in a trial of the OX40 agonist ivuxolimab. The chain links TRBV15 to TRBJ1-2; no reliable D call. The CDR3 region has the DNA TGTGCCACCAGCAGAGGGCAGGACGGGGATGGCTACACCTTC. Amino acids: CATSRGQDGDGYTF. Using reference TRBV15 and TRBJ1-2 for the parts outside the CDR3, the full variable domain is DAMVIQNPRYQVTQFGKPVTLSCSQTLNHNVMYWYQQKSSQAPKLLFHYYDKDFNNEADTPDNFQSRRPNTSFCFLDIRSPGLGDTAMYLCATSRGQDGDGYTFGSGTRLTVV.